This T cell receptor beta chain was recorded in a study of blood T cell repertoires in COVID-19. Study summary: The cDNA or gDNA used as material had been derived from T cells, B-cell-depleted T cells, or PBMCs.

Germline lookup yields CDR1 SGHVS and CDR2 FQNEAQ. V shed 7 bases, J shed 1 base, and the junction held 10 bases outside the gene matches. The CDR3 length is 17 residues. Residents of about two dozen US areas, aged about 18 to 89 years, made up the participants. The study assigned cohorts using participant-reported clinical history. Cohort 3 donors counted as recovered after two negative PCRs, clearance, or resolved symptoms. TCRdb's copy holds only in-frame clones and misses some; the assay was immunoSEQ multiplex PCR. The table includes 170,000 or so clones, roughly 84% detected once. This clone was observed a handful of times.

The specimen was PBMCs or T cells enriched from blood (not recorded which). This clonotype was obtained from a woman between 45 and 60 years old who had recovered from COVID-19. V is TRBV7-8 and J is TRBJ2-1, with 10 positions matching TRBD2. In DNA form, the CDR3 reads TGTGCCAGCAACCTAGCGGGAGTTCGGGGATCCTACAATGAGCAGTTCTTC. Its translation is CASNLAGVRGSYNEQFF.